These T cell receptor beta chains were read from a single sample in a study of shared clonotypes between healthy human individuals. Here immunoSEQ multiplex PCR was the method, and the copy in TCRdb shows in-frame clones only, minus some. The table shows about 1.1 million clones, with around 82% occurring only once. Source material: memory CD4+ T cells from PBMCs. The receptors originated from a man between 18 and 35 years old in good health. Some clones in this sample may be carry-over from other donors' samples. The CDR3 runs from the conserved cysteine through the conserved F or W. Some rows have no size entry. The others give once, few or many, or a class for an expanded clone.

abundance	j_gene	v_gene	CDR3aa
-	TRBJ2-7	TRBV6-8	CASSSYYEQYF
once	TRBJ1-1	TRBV11-2	CASSLGRGLGEAFF
-	TRBJ2-3	TRBV28	CASSLGLDSYTDTQYF
-	TRBJ2-1	TRBV10-2	CASSVPGGSGDEQFF
-	TRBJ2-1	TRBV25-1	CASSEGTRGNNEQFF
-	TRBJ2-7	TRBV6-1	CASALREGRLEQYF
-	TRBJ2-5	TRBV9	CASSESGTAQETQYF
-	TRBJ2-1	TRBV5-1	CASSLAGTSVYNEQFF
-	TRBJ1-4	TRBV4-1	CASSDRSPNEKLFF
-	TRBJ2-7	TRBV2	CASSHSGLGESEQYF
-	TRBJ1-1	TRBV6-6	CASSYSIGGEAFF
-	TRBJ2-7	TRBV18	CASSPLDRSAKEQYF
-	TRBJ2-3	TRBV25-1	CASSGGSTDTQYF
once	TRBJ2-2	TRBV29-1	CSVVGRGTGELFF
few	TRBJ1-3	TRBV28	CASSFPFRSGAGSGNTIYF
-	TRBJ2-5	TRBV6-1	CASRIGETQYF
-	TRBJ2-2	TRBV4-2	CASSQEGAGKSGELFF
-	TRBJ2-3	TRBV6-1	CASIPGTSGSIWYF
-	TRBJ1-1	TRBV5-1	CASSFRGRNTEAFF
-	TRBJ1-1	TRBV30	CAWSVGQRAEAFF
-	TRBJ2-2	TRBV19	CASSSLANTGELFF
-	TRBJ2-7	TRBV6-1	CASSVGSGGPYEQYF
-	TRBJ2-1	TRBV19	CASSKETGTGFYNEQFF
-	TRBJ1-3	TRBV6-4	CASSDLRSGNTIYF
-	TRBJ1-5	TRBV28	CASKLPNQPQHF
-	TRBJ1-1	TRBV9	CASSAGVNPNTEAFF
-	-	TRBV28	CASSFLAGDNNEQFF
-	TRBJ2-7	TRBV11-3	CASSLGTGRSYEQYF
-	TRBJ1-2	TRBV6-5	CASNSAYRNYGYTF
-	TRBJ2-7	TRBV2	CASSGRTGRMEQYF
-	TRBJ1-3	TRBV15	CATSPGSSGNTIYF
-	TRBJ2-3	TRBV7-2	CASSPQADTQYF
-	TRBJ2-3	TRBV5-1	CASSLGVASGLTDTQYF
-	TRBJ2-3	TRBV5-4	CASSFPGQGSTDTQYF
-	TRBJ2-7	TRBV10-3	CAISESRRRSGYSYEQYF
few	TRBJ1-2	TRBV6-6	CASSYPLRQVRGYTF
-	TRBJ2-7	TRBV4-2	CASSLGRGIEQYF